This TCR beta chain was retrieved from a study of blood T cell repertoires in COVID-19. Sequencing used immunoSEQ multiplex PCR; TCRdb keeps in-frame clones, though not all of them. Of 140,000 to 150,000 clones in the sample, about 89% were seen once. This clone was counted once. Germline CDR1 and CDR2: KGHDR and SFDVKD. CDR3 length: 14 residues. V was pared by 5 bases and J by 2 bases, with 11 bases between. The chain couples TRBV24-1 to TRBJ1-1; D possibly corresponds to TRBD1 (5 bases). Sequencing was done on a sample of PBMCs or T cells enriched from blood (not recorded which). The TCR sequence derives from a man aged 60 to 69 who had recovered from COVID-19. The CDR3 is CATSGRGSNTEAFF. CDR3 bases: TGTGCCACCAGTGGTCGGGGGAGCAACACTGAAGCTTTCTTT.